The rows below give T cell receptor beta chains drawn from one sample of a study of T cell repertoires in cytomegalovirus infection. TCRdb re-called the reads through MiXCR, storing one row per CDR3 protein. The sample holds approximately 120,000 distinct CDR3 sequences, about 30% seen once. Their antigens remain unidentified. The material was CD8+ T cells from cultured PBMCs, obtained from culture after CMV antigen stimulation. The receptors originated from a human donor in good health (CMV status not recorded). Some clones in this sample may be carry-over from other donors' samples. CDR3s include the opening cysteine and the closing phenylalanine or tryptophan. A D gene is named only where the DNA matches it firmly. A clone size is listed for some rows: how often the clone was seen (once, few, many), or a class if it is expanded.

>NA|TRBV7-8|TRBJ2-1|few
TGTGCCAGCAGCTTAGAAGGGGATGAGCAGTTCTTC
CASSLEGDEQFF
>NA|TRBV29-1|TRBJ1-2|NA
TGCAGCGTTGAGGAACTACAGGGAGGATGGGGCTTC
CSVEELQGGWGF
>NA|TRBV10-3|TRBJ2-1|NA
TGTGCCATCAGTGAGCCCCCGGGCAATGAGCGGTTCTTC
CAISEPPGNERFF
>NA|TRBV7-9|TRBJ2-5|NA
TGTGCCAGCAGCCAGACTCCTGAAGAGTCCCAGTACTTC
CASSQTPEESQYF
>NA|TRBV29-1|TRBJ2-7|NA
TGCAGCACCTCTTCAGGAACCTACGAGCAGTACTTC
CSTSSGTYEQYF
>TRBD2|TRBV2|TRBJ2-2|few
TGTGCCAGCTCCCCTAGCGGGGGGTATGGTACCGGGGAGCTGTTTTTT
CASSPSGGYGTGELFF
>TRBD2|TRBV19|TRBJ2-7|NA
TGTGCCAGTAGTTGGTCTAGCGGGTCCTACGAGCAGTACTTC
CASSWSSGSYEQYF
>NA|TRBV7-6|TRBJ2-5|NA
TGTGCCAGCAGCTTCGGTGGGAACCAAGAGACCCAGTACTTC
CASSFGGNQETQYF
>TRBD1|TRBV5-1|TRBJ1-1|NA
TGCGCCAGCAGCTTATCCAGGGGGGGCACTGAAGCTTTCTTT
CASSLSRGGTEAFF
>NA|TRBV27|TRBJ1-5|NA
TGTGCCAGCAGTTTATTCCTCAATCAGCCCCAGCATTTT
CASSLFLNQPQHF
>TRBD1|TRBV19|TRBJ1-1|NA
TGTGCCAGTAGTAGTCAGCCCTCGACAGGGGAGAACACTGAAGCTTTCTTT
CASSSQPSTGENTEAFF
>NA|TRBV7-9|TRBJ2-5|NA
TGTGCCAGCAGCCCCGTAACAGGGCTGGAGACCCAGTACTTC
CASSPVTGLETQYF
>NA|TRBV19|TRBJ1-1|NA
TGTGCCAGTACCCCCAGGCTAACGTCTGAAGCTTTCTTT
CASTPRLTSEAFF
>NA|TRBV7-2|TRBJ2-2|NA
TGTGCCAGCAGCTTACAACGGGGCCCTAGTGCCGGGGAGCTGTTTTTT
CASSLQRGPSAGELFF